What follows are 7 T cell receptor beta chains derived from one specimen sequenced in a study of T cell responses to AZD1222 COVID-19 vaccine (dated by TCRdb to the early 2020s). Library creation used the immunoSEQ multiplex PCR assay. TCRdb took over this immuneACCESS table, retaining in-frame rearrangements with V and J assigned. Such tables are incomplete; in checked studies, under half of the missing clones stem from an unresolved V gene, and the remainder is unexplained. The sample data list 200,000 or so clones, and over 80% of these were observed just once. The ten largest make up less than 3% of the sample. This sample's time point label indicates: baseline before first vaccination. The treatment or condition label, as the study defines it: meningococcal conjugate vaccine given as trial control. The starting material was peripheral blood, obtained on day 0 of MenACWY control vaccination. These receptors were taken from an adult in good health.

A few counts support this clone. The chain has TRBV18 and TRBJ1-4; no reliable D call. The CDR3 runs to 16 residues. Germline CDR1 is KGHSH and CDR2 is LQKENI. With 3 bases removed from V and 0 bases from J, the gap between germline ends came to 11 bases. CDR3 sequence (DNA): TGTGCCAGCTCACCGAGGCAGGTGGCAACTAATGAAAAACTGTTTTTT. This codes for CASSPRQVATNEKLFF.

CDR3 residues: CAWSPRLTTANYGYTF. The CDR3 nucleotides read TGTGCCTGGAGTCCAAGGCTGACCACTGCTAACTATGGCTACACCTTC. This sequence joins TRBV30 and TRBJ1-2; D not certain. There are 16 residues in the CDR3. Germline values: CDR1 GTSNPN, CDR2 SVGIG (reference sequence). Trimming removed 2 bases from V and 0 bases from J, with 16 bases in between.

The chain recombines TRBV30 with TRBJ1-6; D remains ambiguous. V gave up 3 bases and J gave up 7 bases, with 13 bases separating them. The CDR3 runs to 14 residues. Germline V gene lookup returns CDR1 GTSNPN and CDR2 SVGIG (reference sequence). The DNA of the CDR3 is TGTGCCTGGAGGCTCGAGGGCGTAAATTCACCCCTCCACTTT. This translates into CAWRLEGVNSPLHF.

The chain has TRBV19 and TRBJ2-4; tentative D call: TRBD2 (6 bases). Germline CDR1 reads LNHDA; CDR2 reads SQIVND (reference sequence). V lost 9 bases and J lost 3, with 18 bases in between. The CDR3 is made up of 15 amino acids. DNA of the CDR3: TGTGCCAGCCGATCGGAGGGGTTGGACAAAAACATTCAGTACTTC. This codes for CASRSEGLDKNIQYF.

The genes are TRBV12-3 or TRBV12-4 and TRBJ1-2; a possible D gene is TRBD1 (5 bases). The CDR3 is made up of 13 amino acids. V was clipped by 3 bases and J by 7 bases, with 12 bases between them. The CDR3 loop is CASSLLGGSGYTF. The CDR3 bases are TGTGCCAGCAGTTTGTTGGGGGGTAGTGGCTACACCTTC.

This chain uses TRBV7-9 with TRBJ2-7; D remains ambiguous. V was pared by 4 bases and J by 3 bases, with 19 bases between. The CDR3 extends over 16 amino acids. Germline CDR1 SEHNR, CDR2 FQNEAQ (reference sequence). The CDR3 loop reads CASSSNPSARIYEQYF. In nucleotides, the CDR3 is TGTGCCAGCAGCTCTAACCCATCGGCGAGAATCTACGAGCAGTACTTC. The full variable domain, its missing parts supplied by reference TRBV7-9 and TRBJ2-7, is DTGVSQNPRHKITKRGQNVTFRCDPISEHNRLYWYRQTLGQGPEFLTYFQNEAQLEKSRLLSDRFSAERPKGSFSTLEIQRTEQGDSAMYLCASSSNPSARIYEQYFGPGTRLTVT.

This chain joins TRBV24-1 and TRBJ2-1, with D hard to call. CDR3 length: 17 residues. CDR1 is KGHDR and CDR2 is SFDVKD in the germline V gene. The V end lost 3 bases, the J end lost 8 bases, and 22 bases lay between the germline ends. This chain's CDR3 is CATSDPTVLGPWDEQFF. Written as DNA, the CDR3 is TGTGCCACCAGTGATCCGACTGTCCTGGGCCCTTGGGATGAGCAGTTCTTC.